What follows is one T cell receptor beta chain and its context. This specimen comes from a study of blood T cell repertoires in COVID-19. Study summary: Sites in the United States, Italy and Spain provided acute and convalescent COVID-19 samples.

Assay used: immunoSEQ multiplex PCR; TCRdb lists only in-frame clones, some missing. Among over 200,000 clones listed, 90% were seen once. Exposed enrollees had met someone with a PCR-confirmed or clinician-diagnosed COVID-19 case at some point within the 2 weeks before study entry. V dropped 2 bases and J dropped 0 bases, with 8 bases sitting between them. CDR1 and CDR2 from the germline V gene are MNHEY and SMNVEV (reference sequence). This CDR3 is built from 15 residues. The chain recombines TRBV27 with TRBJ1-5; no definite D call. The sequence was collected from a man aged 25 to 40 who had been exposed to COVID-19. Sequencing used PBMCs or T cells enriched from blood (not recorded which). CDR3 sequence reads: CASSLGPSSNQPQHF. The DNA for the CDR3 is TGTGCCAGCAGTTTAGGGCCCTCTAGCAATCAGCCCCAGCATTTT.